This TCR beta chain stems from a study of HIV-infected patients and healthy controls. TCRdb passed the 5' RACE reads through MiXCR, listing each CDR3 protein once. The profile shows more than 60,000 distinct CDR3 sequences, about 19% of them singletons. Sequencing was performed on CD4+ T cells from blood. This TCR came from a human donor in good health.

CDR3 region: CASSPGGERAYEQYF. The CDR3 DNA follows: TGTGCCAGCAGCCCAGGCGGGGAGCGCGCCTACGAGCAGTACTTC. This rearrangement joins TRBV3-1 to TRBJ2-7; D possibly corresponds to TRBD2 (6 bases). Germline CDR1 is LGHDT and CDR2 is YNNKEL (reference sequence). The CDR3 covers 15 residues. V dropped 4 bases and J dropped 2 bases, with 15 bases sitting between them.